Below, 18 T cell receptor beta chains from the same sample are listed, as sequenced in a study of blood T cells in healthy people across ages. PCR was performed a second time for about 7 to 11 cycles using a sample-barcoded 5' primer and a J-beta primer mix. TCRdb called the 5' RACE reads again in MiXCR, with one record for every CDR3 protein. Here the sample spans roughly 2 million distinct CDR3 sequences, about 50% being singletons. The sequenced sample was blood. These receptors were obtained from a woman in her thirties or forties in good health.

This sequence joins TRBV29-1 and TRBJ2-5, with 9 bases matching TRBD1. Germline CDR1 and CDR2: SQVTM and ANQGSEA. V lost 6 bases, J lost 5 bases, and 10 bases stayed unmatched. CDR3 length: 14 residues. The CDR3 bases are TGCAGCGTCTCCACGACAGGGGGACCCGAGACCCAGTACTTC. This sequence encodes CSVSTTGGPETQYF. The full variable domain, its missing parts supplied by reference TRBV29-1 and TRBJ2-5, is SAVISQKPSRDICQRGTSLTIQCQVDSQVTMMFWYRQQPGQSLTLIATANQGSEATYESGFVIDKFPISRPNLTFSTLTVSNMSPEDSSIYLCSVSTTGGPETQYFGPGTRLLVL.

This clonotype was seen a few times. The chain links TRBV11-2 to TRBJ1-4, with D unresolved. The CDR3 loop spans 16 amino acids. V dropped 0 bases and J dropped 6 bases, with 14 bases sitting between them. Germline CDR1 SGHAT, CDR2 FQNNGV. As DNA, the CDR3 is TGTGCCAGCAGCTTAGATCAACCCGAACTGCATGAAAAACTGTTTTTT. It is translated as CASSLDQPELHEKLFF.

The CDR3 coding sequence is TGCAGCGTTGCATACAGGGCGCACACTGAAGCTTTCTTT. Protein product: CSVAYRAHTEAFF. V is TRBV29-1 and J is TRBJ1-1; D perhaps matches TRBD1 (6 bases). The V gene's germline CDR1 is SQVTM and CDR2 ANQGSEA. CDR3 length: 13 amino acids. Between the trimmed V and J ends, which lost 4 bases and 3 bases, there was a span of 12 bases. The variable domain in full, completed from reference TRBV29-1 and TRBJ1-1, reads SAVISQKPSRDICQRGTSLTIQCQVDSQVTMMFWYRQQPGQSLTLIATANQGSEATYESGFVIDKFPISRPNLTFSTLTVSNMSPEDSSIYLCSVAYRAHTEAFFGQGTRLTVV.

The chain uses TRBV3-1 and TRBJ1-2; tentatively, D is TRBD1 (5 bases). The V end lost 0 bases, the J end lost 8 bases, and 19 bases lay between the germline ends. Germline V gene lookup returns CDR1 LGHDT and CDR2 YNNKEL (reference sequence). CDR3 length equals 16 residues. The CDR3 protein is CASSQDPGTAMSGYTF. CDR3 nucleotide sequence: TGTGCCAGCAGCCAAGATCCAGGGACCGCCATGAGCGGCTACACCTTC.

This clonotype came up a few times. The J gene is TRBJ1-2, the V gene TRBV20-1; 7 positions match TRBD1. Trimming removed 1 base from V and 2 bases from J; junction bases left unmatched: 1. Per germline, CDR1 DFQATT and CDR2 SNEGSKA (reference sequence). This CDR3 is built from 13 residues. The CDR3 here is CSARGGQNYGYTF. The CDR3 bases are TGCAGTGCTAGAGGGGGACAGAACTATGGCTACACCTTC.

This clonotype appeared many times. The chain carries TRBV27 and TRBJ2-3; D perhaps matches TRBD1 (6 bases). The CDR3 runs 14 residues. V lost 2 bases and J 2 bases, leaving 8 bases between the germline ends. Germline CDR1 and CDR2: MNHEY and SMNVEV (reference sequence). CDR3 loop: CASSLTGNTDTQYF. The CDR3 bases are TGTGCCAGCAGTTTAACAGGGAACACAGATACGCAGTATTTT.

The J gene is TRBJ1-2, the V gene TRBV7-9, with 7 bases aligning to TRBD1. This CDR3 spans 15 amino acids. With V trimmed by 6 bases and J by 2 bases, 9 bases remained unmatched. The germline V gene encodes CDR1 SEHNR and CDR2 FQNEAQ (reference sequence). The CDR3 nucleotides are TGTGCCAGCAGTTCCTGGACAGGCGCAAACTATGGCTACACCTTC. Translating it yields CASSSWTGANYGYTF. The full variable domain, in which reference TRBV7-9 and TRBJ1-2 provide the parts outside the CDR3, is DTGVSQNPRHKITKRGQNVTFRCDPISEHNRLYWYRQTLGQGPEFLTYFQNEAQLEKSRLLSDRFSAERPKGSFSTLEIQRTEQGDSAMYLCASSSWTGANYGYTFGSGTRLTVV.

This rearrangement joins TRBV6-6 to TRBJ1-5; D is undetermined. The V gene's germline CDR1 is MNHNY and CDR2 SVGAGI (reference sequence). The CDR3 is made up of 15 amino acids. V was trimmed by 6 bases and J by 5 bases, leaving 17 bases between them. The CDR3 DNA reads TGTGCCAGCAGCCCGACCTCAAACGGGGATCAGCCCCAGCATTTT. It yields the protein CASSPTSNGDQPQHF.

This clonotype turned up a few times. This chain joins TRBV12-5 and TRBJ2-1; D gene ambiguous. Deletions cut 0 bases from V and 10 bases from J, with 7 bases between. There are 12 residues in the CDR3. CDR1 is LGHNT and CDR2 is FRNRAP in the germline V gene. The CDR3 DNA reads TGTGCTAGTGGTTTGGTTCGCGGAGAGCAGTTCTTC. Translating it yields CASGLVRGEQFF. Looking up the rest from reference TRBV12-5 and TRBJ2-1 gives the full variable domain: DARVTQTPRHKVTEMGQEVTMRCQPILGHNTVFWYRQTMMQGLELLAYFRNRAPLDDSGMPKDRFSAEMPDATLATLKIQPSEPRDSAVYFCASGLVRGEQFFGPGTRLTVL.

This clonotype showed up just a few times. J is TRBJ1-6 and V is TRBV6-5, with 7 bases fitting TRBD1. Germline-derived CDR1 and CDR2 are MNHEY and SVGAGI. V dropped 7 bases and J dropped 6; count of bases not matched to a gene: 9. The length of the CDR3 is 15 residues. CDR3 amino acids: CASNPGQTINSPLHF. The CDR3 DNA reads TGTGCCAGCAACCCGGGACAGACTATTAATTCACCCCTCCACTTT.

This clonotype appeared a few times. The rearrangement joins TRBV27 to TRBJ1-1; D unclear. V gave up 3 bases and J gave up 2 bases, with 10 bases separating them. The CDR3 runs to 14 residues. CDR1 and CDR2 from the germline V gene are MNHEY and SMNVEV (reference sequence). CDR3: CASSFNGGNTEAFF. CDR3 bases: TGTGCCAGCAGTTTTAACGGTGGAAACACTGAAGCTTTCTTT.

This rearrangement joins TRBV6-5 to TRBJ2-7, with 7 bases identical to TRBD2. There are 14 residues in the CDR3. Per the germline V gene, CDR1 is MNHEY and CDR2 is SVGAGI. With V trimmed by 5 bases and J by 3 bases, 7 bases remained unmatched. CDR3 loop: CASSSGDGGYEQYF. CDR3 DNA: TGTGCCAGCAGTAGCGGGGACGGCGGCTACGAGCAGTACTTC.

This clonotype was detected a few times. This chain connects TRBV20-1 to TRBJ2-3, with a weak D call TRBD1 (5 bases). V was cut by 0 bases and J by 2 bases, with 15 bases left in between. The CDR3 has 16 amino acids. From germline, CDR1 is DFQATT and CDR2 SNEGSKA (reference sequence). The CDR3 spells CSARETAADFTDTQYF. The CDR3 nucleotides are TGCAGTGCTAGAGAGACAGCCGCAGATTTCACAGATACGCAGTATTTT.

The chain carries TRBV20-1 and TRBJ2-3; 9 bases map to TRBD1. Germline V lookup: CDR1 DFQATT, CDR2 SNEGSKA (reference sequence). J lost 10 bases, V lost 6 bases, and 5 bases had no gene match. This CDR3 has 11 amino acids. The CDR3 spells CSAPGQGAQYF. The CDR3 bases are TGCAGTGCCCCGGGACAGGGAGCGCAGTATTTT.

This clonotype has more than one count but fewer than ten. This chain links TRBV6-1 with TRBJ2-3; TRBD2 might be the D (5 bases). The V end was cut by 7 bases, the J end by 0 bases, with 20 bases between. Germline V gene lookup returns CDR1 MNHNS and CDR2 SASEGT. The CDR3 length is 17 residues. The CDR3 nucleotides are TGTGCCAGCACTGAGACTGACGGGAAAACTAGCACAGATACGCAGTATTTT. Its translation is CASTETDGKTSTDTQYF.

This clonotype was observed a handful of times. The J gene is TRBJ2-1, the V gene TRBV11-2, with D perhaps TRBD1 (6 bases). Germline CDR1 reads SGHAT; CDR2 reads FQNNGV. The V gene lost 4 bases and the J gene lost 0 bases, with 10 bases spanning the gap. The CDR3 is made up of 15 amino acids. The CDR3 spells CASSSTTGSYNEQFF. For the CDR3, the DNA is TGTGCCAGCAGCTCTACGACAGGCTCCTACAATGAGCAGTTCTTC.

V usage is TRBV5-1 and J usage is TRBJ1-1; 8 bases are shared with TRBD1. This CDR3 has 16 amino acids. Germline CDR1 and CDR2: SGHRS and YFSETQ. Unmatched junction bases numbered 13, after V lost 4 bases and J lost 5 bases. The CDR3 DNA reads TGCGCCAGCAGCCGACTCAAACAGGGGGAAGGGACTGAAGCTTTCTTT. Its protein product is CASSRLKQGEGTEAFF.

The chain is built from TRBV5-1 and TRBJ1-2; D not certain. With 2 bases removed from V and 2 bases from J, the gap between germline ends came to 13 bases. Germline V gives CDR1 SGHRS, CDR2 YFSETQ. The CDR3 is 15 amino acids. In nucleotides, the CDR3 is TGCGCCAGCAGCTTAAGAGCTGACGGGAACTATGGCTACACCTTC. The encoded protein is CASSLRADGNYGYTF.